This entry describes one TCR beta chain. The assay was immunoSEQ multiplex PCR, and TCRdb's table has in-frame clones only and misses some. The table has some 140,000 clones, over 60% seen once; the top ten hold under 15%. The sample belongs to a study of blood T cell repertoires in COVID-19. This CDR3 comprises 18 residues. The V gene's germline CDR1 is SNHLY and CDR2 FYNNEI. The junction had 15 bases not matched to a gene; V was cut back by 3 bases and J by 7 bases. Sequencing was performed on peripheral blood. This receptor was taken from a man at least 80 years old with acute or convalescent COVID-19. The chain combines TRBV2 with TRBJ1-6; TRBD1 matches 7 bases. CDR3 loop: CASSEGGDRAPGNSPLHF. The DNA of the CDR3 is TGTGCCAGCAGTGAGGGGGGAGACAGGGCCCCAGGGAATTCACCCCTCCACTTT.